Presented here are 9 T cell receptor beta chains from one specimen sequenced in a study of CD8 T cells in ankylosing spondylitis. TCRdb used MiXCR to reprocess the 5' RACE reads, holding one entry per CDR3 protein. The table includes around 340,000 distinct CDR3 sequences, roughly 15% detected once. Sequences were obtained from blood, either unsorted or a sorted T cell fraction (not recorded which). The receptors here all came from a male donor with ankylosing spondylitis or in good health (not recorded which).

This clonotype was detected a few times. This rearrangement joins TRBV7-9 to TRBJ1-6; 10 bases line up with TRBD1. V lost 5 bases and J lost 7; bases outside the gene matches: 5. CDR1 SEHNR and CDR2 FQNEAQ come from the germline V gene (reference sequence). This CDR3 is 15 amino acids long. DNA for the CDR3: TGTGCCAGCAGCCCCGGGACAGGGGTCAATTCACCCCTCCACTTT. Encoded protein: CASSPGTGVNSPLHF.

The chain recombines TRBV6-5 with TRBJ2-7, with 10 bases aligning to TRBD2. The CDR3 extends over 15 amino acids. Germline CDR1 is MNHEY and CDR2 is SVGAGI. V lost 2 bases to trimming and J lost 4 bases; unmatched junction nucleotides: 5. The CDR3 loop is CASSYGTSDIYEQYF. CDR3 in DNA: TGTGCCAGCAGTTACGGGACTAGCGATATTTACGAGCAGTACTTC.

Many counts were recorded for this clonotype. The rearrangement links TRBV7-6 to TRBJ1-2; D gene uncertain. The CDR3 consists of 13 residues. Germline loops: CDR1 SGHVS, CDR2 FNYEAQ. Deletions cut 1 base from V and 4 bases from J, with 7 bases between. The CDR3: CASSLGTLYGYTF. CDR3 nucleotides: TGTGCCAGCAGCTTAGGGACCCTCTATGGCTACACCTTC. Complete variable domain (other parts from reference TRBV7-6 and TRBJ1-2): GAGVSQSPRYKVTKRGQDVALRCDPISGHVSLYWYRQALGQGPEFLTYFNYEAQQDKSGLPNDRFSAERPEGSISTLTIQRTEQRDSAMYRCASSLGTLYGYTFGSGTRLTVV.

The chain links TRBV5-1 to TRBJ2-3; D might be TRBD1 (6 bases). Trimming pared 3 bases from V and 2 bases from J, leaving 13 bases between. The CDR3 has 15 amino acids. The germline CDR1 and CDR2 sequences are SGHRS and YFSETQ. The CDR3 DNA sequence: TGCGCCAGCAGCTCACGGGACACCCTCACAGATACGCAGTATTTT. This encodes CASSSRDTLTDTQYF.

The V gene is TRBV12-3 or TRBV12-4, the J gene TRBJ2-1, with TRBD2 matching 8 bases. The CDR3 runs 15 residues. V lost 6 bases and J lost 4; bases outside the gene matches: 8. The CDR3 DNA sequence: TGTGCCAGCAGACGCACGGGAGGGCTTTACAATGAGCAGTTCTTC. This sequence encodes CASRRTGGLYNEQFF.

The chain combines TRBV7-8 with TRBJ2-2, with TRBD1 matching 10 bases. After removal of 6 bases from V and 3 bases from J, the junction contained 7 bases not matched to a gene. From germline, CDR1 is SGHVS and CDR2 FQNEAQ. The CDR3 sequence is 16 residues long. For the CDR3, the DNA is TGTGCCAGCAGATTACGTGGGACAGGGGACACCGGGGAGCTGTTTTTT. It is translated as CASRLRGTGDTGELFF.

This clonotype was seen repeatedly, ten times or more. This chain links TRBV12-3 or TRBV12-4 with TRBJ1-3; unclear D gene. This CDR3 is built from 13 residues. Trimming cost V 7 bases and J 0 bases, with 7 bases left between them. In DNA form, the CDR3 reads TGTGCCAGCACCCAGGCCTCTGGAAACACCATATATTTT. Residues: CASTQASGNTIYF.

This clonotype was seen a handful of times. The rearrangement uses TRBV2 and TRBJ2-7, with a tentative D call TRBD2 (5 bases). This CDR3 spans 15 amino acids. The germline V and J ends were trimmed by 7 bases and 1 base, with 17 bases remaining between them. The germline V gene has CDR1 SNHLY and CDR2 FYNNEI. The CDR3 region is CASINDGAVSYEQYF. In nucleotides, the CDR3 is TGTGCCAGCATAAACGATGGAGCGGTTTCCTACGAGCAGTACTTC.

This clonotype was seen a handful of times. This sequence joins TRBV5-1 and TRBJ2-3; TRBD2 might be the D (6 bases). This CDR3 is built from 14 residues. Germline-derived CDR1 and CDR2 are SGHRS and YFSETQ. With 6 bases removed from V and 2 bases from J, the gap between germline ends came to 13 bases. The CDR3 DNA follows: TGCGCCAGCAAAAATAGCGGATTCACAGATACGCAGTATTTT. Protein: CASKNSGFTDTQYF.